These T cell receptor beta chains were read from a single sample in a study of cytomegalovirus exposure and HLA in healthy donors. Generated by immunoSEQ multiplex PCR, the TCRdb table keeps only in-frame clones and is missing some. The sample table sets out 150,000 to 200,000 clones. Material: PBMCs. The receptor set was obtained from a man in his thirties or forties in good health and CMV-seronegative. Both conserved end residues are part of each CDR3. The D gene is left open where the match is weak.

.	TRBV7-2	CASSVQQGISYEQYF
.	TRBV19	CASSNTGPGNTIYF
.	TRBV7-9	CASSPGWDGQTNYGYTF
.	TRBV2	CASSLQGNSNQPQHF
TRBD2	TRBV7-9	CASIVWTSGSTDTQYF
TRBD2	TRBV7-2	CASSLEGSGNNEQFF
.	TRBV6-5	CASSYSTVTNYDYTF
.	TRBV28	CASSYNRGRGEKLFF
.	TRBV29-1	CSVGNGETEAFF
.	TRBV5-1	CASSVKPGYEQYF
TRBD2	TRBV27	CASSFRASGSSYNEQFF
TRBD2	TRBV5-6	CASSSRQGAGGPGTGELFF
TRBD2	TRBV5-4	CASSVGLAGSTDTQYF
TRBD1	TRBV11-3	CASSLGPPGQGSYGYTF
.	TRBV23-1	CASSQLWGIGYGYTF
TRBD1	TRBV7-9	CASSLAGGSTDTQYF
.	TRBV10-3	CATQTTPNTEAFF
TRBD2	TRBV5-1	CASSRGLALYEQYF
.	TRBV7-8	CASSLNEAYEQYF
.	TRBV27	CASSEGITTKLFF
TRBD2	TRBV5-5	CASRRWGLTNTGELFF
TRBD2	TRBV14	CASSQDPSGNYNEQFF
TRBD2	TRBV7-9	CASSLSGTVAYEQYF
.	TRBV7-8	CASSTTVIHEQYF
TRBD2	TRBV6-5	CASAKTSGPSYEQYF
.	TRBV6-1	CASSALRANTEAFF
.	TRBV14	CASSPSPGIGYTF
.	TRBV6-5	CASNPAGGNTEAFF
TRBD2	TRBV4-1	CASSWLAGGTDTQYF